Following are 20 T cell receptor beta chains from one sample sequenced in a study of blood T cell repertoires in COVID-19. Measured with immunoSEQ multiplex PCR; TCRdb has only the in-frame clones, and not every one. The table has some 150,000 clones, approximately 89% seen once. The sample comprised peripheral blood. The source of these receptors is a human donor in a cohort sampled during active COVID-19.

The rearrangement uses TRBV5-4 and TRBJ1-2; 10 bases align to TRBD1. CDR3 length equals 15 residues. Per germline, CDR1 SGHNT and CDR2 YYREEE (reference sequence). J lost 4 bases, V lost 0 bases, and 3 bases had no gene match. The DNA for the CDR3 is TGTGCCAGCAGCTTGGGACAGGGGGCGATCTATGGCTACACCTTC. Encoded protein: CASSLGQGAIYGYTF.

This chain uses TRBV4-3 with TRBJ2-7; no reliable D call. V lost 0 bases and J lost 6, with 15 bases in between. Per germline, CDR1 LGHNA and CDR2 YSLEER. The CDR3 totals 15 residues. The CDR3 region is CASSQDYNRRSEQYF. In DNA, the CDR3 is TGCGCCAGCAGCCAAGATTATAACCGAAGGAGCGAGCAGTACTTC.

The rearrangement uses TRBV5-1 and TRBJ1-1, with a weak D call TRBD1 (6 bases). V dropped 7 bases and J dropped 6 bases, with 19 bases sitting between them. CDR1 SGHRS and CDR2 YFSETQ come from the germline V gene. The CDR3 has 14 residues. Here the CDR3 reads CASARVGGAAEAFF. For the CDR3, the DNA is TGCGCCAGCGCCAGGGTAGGGGGGGCCGCTGAAGCTTTCTTT.

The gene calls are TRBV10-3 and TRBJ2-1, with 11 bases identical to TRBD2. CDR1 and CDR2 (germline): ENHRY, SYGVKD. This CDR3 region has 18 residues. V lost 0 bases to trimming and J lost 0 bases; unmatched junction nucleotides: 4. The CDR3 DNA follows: TGTGCCATCAGTGAGTCGGGTAGCGGGGGGGCCTCCTACAATGAGCAGTTCTTC. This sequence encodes CAISESGSGGASYNEQFF.

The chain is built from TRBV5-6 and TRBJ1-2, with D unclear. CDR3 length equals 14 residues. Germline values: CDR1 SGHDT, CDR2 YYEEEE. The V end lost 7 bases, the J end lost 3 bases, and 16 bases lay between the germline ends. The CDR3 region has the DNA TGTGCCAGCGTCTTGGAGCAAGCTTACTATGGCTACACCTTC. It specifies CASVLEQAYYGYTF.

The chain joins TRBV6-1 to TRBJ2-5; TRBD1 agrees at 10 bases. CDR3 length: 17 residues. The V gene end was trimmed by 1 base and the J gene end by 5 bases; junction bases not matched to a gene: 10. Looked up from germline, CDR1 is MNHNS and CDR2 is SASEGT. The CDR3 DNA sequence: TGTGCCAGCAGTGAAGGGACAGGGGGGATAGGGATGGAGACCCAGTACTTC. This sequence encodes CASSEGTGGIGMETQYF.

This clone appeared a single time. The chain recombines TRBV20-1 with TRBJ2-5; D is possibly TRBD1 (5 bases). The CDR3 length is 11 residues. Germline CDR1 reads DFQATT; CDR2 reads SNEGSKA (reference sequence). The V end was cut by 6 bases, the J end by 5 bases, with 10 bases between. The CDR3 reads CSAQGKETQYF. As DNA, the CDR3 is TGCAGTGCCCAGGGAAAGGAGACCCAGTACTTC.

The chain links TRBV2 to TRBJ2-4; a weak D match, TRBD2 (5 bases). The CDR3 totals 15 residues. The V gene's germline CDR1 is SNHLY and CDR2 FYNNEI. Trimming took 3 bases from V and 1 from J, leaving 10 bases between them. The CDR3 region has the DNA TGTGCCAGCAGTGATGGGGAGTTCGCCAAAAACATTCAGTACTTC. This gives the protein CASSDGEFAKNIQYF.

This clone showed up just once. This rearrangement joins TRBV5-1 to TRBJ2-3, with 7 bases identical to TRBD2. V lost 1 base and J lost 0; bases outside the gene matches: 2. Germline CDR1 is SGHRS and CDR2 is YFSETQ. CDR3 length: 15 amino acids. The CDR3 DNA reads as TGCGCCAGCAGCTTGAGCGGGGTTAGCACAGATACGCAGTATTTT. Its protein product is CASSLSGVSTDTQYF.

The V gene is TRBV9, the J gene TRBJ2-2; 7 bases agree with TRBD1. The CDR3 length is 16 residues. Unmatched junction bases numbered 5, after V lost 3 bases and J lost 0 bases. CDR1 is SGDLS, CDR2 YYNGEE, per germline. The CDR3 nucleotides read TGTGCCAGCAGCGCCAAAGACAGGGCGAACACCGGGGAGCTGTTTTTT. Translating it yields CASSAKDRANTGELFF.

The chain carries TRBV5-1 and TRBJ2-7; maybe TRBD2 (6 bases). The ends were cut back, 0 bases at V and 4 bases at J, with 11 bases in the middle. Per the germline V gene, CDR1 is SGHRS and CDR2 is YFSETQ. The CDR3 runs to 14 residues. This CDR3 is CASSLARDTYEQYF. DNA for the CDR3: TGCGCCAGCAGCTTGGCGCGGGATACATACGAGCAGTACTTC.

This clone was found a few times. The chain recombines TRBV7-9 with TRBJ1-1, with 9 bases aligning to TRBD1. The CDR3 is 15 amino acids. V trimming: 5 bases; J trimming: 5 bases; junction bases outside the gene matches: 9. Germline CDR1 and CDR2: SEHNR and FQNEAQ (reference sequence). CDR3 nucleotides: TGTGCCAGCAGCGCTACCACAGGGGGCGAGACTGAAGCTTTCTTT. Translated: CASSATTGGETEAFF.

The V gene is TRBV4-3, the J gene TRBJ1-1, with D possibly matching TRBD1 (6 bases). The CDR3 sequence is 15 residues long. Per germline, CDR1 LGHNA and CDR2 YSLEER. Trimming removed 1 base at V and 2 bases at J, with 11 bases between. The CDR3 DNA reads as TGCGCCAGCAGCCAAGTCAGGGGCAGAAACACTGAAGCTTTCTTT. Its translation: CASSQVRGRNTEAFF.

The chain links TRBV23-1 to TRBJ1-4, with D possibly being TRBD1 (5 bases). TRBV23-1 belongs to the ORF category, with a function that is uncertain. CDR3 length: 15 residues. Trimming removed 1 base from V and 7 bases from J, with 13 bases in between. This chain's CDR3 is CASSQYKGLSEKLFF. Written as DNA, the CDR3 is TGCGCCAGCAGTCAATACAAGGGGTTGAGTGAAAAACTGTTTTTT.

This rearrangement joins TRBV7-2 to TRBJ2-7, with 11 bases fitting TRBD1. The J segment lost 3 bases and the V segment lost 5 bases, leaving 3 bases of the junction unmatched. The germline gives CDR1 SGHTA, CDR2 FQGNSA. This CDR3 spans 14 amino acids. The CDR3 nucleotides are TGTGCCAGCAGCGCCGGGACAGGGGGCTACGAGCAGTACTTC. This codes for CASSAGTGGYEQYF.

CDR3 protein: CASSQVESRGNTEAFF. Here the CDR3 DNA reads TGCGCCAGCAGCCAAGTAGAGTCCAGGGGGAACACTGAAGCTTTCTTT. The genes are TRBV4-1 and TRBJ1-1; perhaps TRBD1 as D (6 bases). V was clipped by 1 base and J by 1 base, with 13 bases between them. Germline loops: CDR1 MGHRA, CDR2 YSYEKL. The CDR3 length is 16 residues.

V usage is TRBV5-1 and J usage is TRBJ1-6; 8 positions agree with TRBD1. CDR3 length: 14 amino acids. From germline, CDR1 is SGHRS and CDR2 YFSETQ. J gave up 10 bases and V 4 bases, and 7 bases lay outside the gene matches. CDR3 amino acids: CASSPTGERSPLHF. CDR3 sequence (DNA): TGCGCCAGCAGCCCGACAGGGGAAAGATCACCCCTCCACTTT.

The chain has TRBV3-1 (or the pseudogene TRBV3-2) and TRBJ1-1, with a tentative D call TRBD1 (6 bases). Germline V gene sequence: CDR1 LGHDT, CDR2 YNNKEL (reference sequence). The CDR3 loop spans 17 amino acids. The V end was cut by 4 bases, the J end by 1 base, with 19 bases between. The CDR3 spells CASSLGLLGQRNTEAFF. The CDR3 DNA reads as TGTGCCAGCAGCCTAGGACTTCTAGGACAGCGGAACACTGAAGCTTTCTTT.

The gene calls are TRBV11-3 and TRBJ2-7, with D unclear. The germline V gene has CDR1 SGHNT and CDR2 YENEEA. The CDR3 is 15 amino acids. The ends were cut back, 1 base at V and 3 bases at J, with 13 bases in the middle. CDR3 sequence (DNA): TGTGCCAGCAGCTTAGGTGGGTCGTCAGGCTACGAGCAGTACTTC. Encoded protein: CASSLGGSSGYEQYF.

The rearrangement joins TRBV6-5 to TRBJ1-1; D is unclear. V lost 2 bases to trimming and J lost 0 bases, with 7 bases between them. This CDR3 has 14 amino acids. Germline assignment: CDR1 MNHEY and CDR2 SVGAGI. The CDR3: CASSYQRLNTEAFF. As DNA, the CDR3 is TGTGCCAGCAGTTACCAGCGATTGAACACTGAAGCTTTCTTT.